The source of this T cell receptor beta chain is a study of TIL therapy for anti-PD-1-resistant metastatic lung cancer. Study context: Progressing patients received lymphodepletion, expanded TIL infusion and IL-2.

This sample's time point: pre-treatment sample, taken before nivolumab and TIL therapy. This was the immunoSEQ v3 assay. TCRdb's table, derived via immunoSEQ multiplex PCR, lists solely in-frame clones and lacks some. Here the sample spans tens of thousands of clones, roughly 66% being singletons. The source is a person aged 25 to 85 with non-small cell lung cancer. The material sequenced was blood, taken at baseline.

CDR3 amino acids: CATAYRGAYGYTF. CDR3 DNA sequence: TGTGCCACCGCGTACAGGGGAGCGTATGGCTACACCTTC. This chain links TRBV19 with TRBJ1-2; 7 bases align to TRBD1. Germline CDR1 is LNHDA and CDR2 is SQIVND (reference sequence). Germline trimming cut 10 bases from V and 5 bases from J; bases unmatched to any gene: 10. The CDR3 runs to 13 residues.